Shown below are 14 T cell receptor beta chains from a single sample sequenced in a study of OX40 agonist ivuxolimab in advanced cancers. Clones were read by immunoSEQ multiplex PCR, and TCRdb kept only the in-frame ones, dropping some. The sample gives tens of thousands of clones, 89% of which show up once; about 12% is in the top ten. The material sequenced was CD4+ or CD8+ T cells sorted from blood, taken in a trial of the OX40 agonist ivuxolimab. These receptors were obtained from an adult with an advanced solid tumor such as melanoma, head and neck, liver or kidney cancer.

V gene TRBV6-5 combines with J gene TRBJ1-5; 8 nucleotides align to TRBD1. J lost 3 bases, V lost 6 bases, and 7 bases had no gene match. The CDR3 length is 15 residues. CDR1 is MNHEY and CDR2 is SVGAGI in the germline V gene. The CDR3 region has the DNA TGTGCCAGCAGACCCGGGACAGGAAACAATCAGCCCCAGCATTTT. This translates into CASRPGTGNNQPQHF.

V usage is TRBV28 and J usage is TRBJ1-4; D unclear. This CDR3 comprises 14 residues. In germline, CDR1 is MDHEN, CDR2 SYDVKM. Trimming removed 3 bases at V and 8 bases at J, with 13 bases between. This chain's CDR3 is CASSFSLREEKLFF. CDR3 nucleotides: TGTGCCAGCAGTTTCTCCCTAAGAGAGGAAAAACTGTTTTTT.

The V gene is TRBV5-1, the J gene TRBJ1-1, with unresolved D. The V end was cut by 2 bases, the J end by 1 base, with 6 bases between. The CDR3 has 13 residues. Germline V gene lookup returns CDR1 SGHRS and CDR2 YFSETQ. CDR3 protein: CASSLMGNTEAFF. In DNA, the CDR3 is TGCGCCAGCAGCTTAATGGGGAACACTGAAGCTTTCTTT.

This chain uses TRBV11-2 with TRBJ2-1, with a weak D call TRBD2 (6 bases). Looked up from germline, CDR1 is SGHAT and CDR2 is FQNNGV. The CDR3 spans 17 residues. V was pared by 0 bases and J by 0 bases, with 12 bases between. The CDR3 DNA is TGTGCCAGCAGCTTAGATTCCCGGGGGATCTCCTACAATGAGCAGTTCTTC. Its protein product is CASSLDSRGISYNEQFF.

CDR3 region: CASSSRGDTGELFF. The DNA for the CDR3 is TGTGCCAGCAGCTCGAGGGGAGACACCGGGGAGCTGTTTTTT. The chain is built from TRBV5-4 and TRBJ2-2; D is tentatively TRBD1 or TRBD2 (5 bases each). Trimming left V 3 bases short and J 3 bases short, with 9 bases between. The length of the CDR3 is 14 residues. CDR1 SGHNT and CDR2 YYREEE come from the germline V gene (reference sequence).

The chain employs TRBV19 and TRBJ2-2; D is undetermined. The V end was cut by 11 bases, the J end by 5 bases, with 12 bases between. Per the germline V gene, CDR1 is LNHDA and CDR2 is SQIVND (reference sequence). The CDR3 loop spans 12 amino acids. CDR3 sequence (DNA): TGTGCCGCCCGGTGGGGAACCGGGGAGCTGTTTTTT. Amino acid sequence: CAARWGTGELFF.

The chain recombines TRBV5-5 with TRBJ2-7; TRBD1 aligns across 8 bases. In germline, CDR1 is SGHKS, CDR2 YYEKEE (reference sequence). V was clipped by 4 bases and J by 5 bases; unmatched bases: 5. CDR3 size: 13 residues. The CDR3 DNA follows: TGTGCCAGCAGCCCCTGGACAGGGAACGAGCAGTACTTC. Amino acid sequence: CASSPWTGNEQYF.

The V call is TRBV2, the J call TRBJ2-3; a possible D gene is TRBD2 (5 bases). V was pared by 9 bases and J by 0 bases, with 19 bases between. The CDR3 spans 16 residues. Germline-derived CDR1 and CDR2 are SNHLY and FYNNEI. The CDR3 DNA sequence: TGTGCCAGAGAGCCAGCCAGCGGAGCTAGCACAGATACGCAGTATTTT. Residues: CAREPASGASTDTQYF.

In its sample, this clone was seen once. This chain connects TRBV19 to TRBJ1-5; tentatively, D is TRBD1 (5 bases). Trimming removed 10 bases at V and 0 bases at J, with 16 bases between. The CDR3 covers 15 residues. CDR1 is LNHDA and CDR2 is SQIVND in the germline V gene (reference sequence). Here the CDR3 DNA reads TGTGCCACCAGTGGGGACGGAGGTAGCAATCAGCCCCAGCATTTT. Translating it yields CATSGDGGSNQPQHF.

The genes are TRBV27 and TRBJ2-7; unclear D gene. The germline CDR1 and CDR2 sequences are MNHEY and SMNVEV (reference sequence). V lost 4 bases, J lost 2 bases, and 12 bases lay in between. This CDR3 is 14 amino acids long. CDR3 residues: CASSSSVKPYEQYF. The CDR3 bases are TGTGCCAGCAGTTCATCGGTCAAACCCTACGAGCAGTACTTC.

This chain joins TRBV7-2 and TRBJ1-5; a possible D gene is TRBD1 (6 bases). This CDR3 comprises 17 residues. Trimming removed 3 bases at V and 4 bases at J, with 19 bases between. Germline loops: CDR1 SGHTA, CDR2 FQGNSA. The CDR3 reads CASSFLFEQGPNQPQHF. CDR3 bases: TGTGCCAGCAGCTTTTTGTTCGAACAGGGACCAAATCAGCCCCAGCATTTT. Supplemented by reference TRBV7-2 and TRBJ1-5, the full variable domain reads GAGVSQSPSNKVTEKGKDVELRCDPISGHTALYWYRQSLGQGLEFLIYFQGNSAPDKSGLPSDRFSAERTGGSVSTLTIQRTQQEDSAVYLCASSFLFEQGPNQPQHFGDGTRLSIL.

CDR3 sequence (DNA): TGCGCCAGCAGCTCGACAGGGGTTGACTCCGGGGAGCTGTTTTTT. It encodes CASSSTGVDSGELFF. The chain employs TRBV5-1 and TRBJ2-2, with 8 nucleotides matching TRBD1. The germline V gene has CDR1 SGHRS and CDR2 YFSETQ. With 3 bases clipped from V and 6 bases from J, the junction kept 7 bases outside the gene matches. The CDR3 contains 15 residues.

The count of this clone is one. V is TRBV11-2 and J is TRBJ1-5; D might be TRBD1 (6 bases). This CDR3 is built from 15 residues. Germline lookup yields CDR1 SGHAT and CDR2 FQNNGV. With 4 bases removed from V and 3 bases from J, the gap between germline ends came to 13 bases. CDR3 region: CASSWDIGINQPQHF. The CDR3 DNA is TGTGCCAGCAGCTGGGACATTGGGATCAATCAGCCCCAGCATTTT.

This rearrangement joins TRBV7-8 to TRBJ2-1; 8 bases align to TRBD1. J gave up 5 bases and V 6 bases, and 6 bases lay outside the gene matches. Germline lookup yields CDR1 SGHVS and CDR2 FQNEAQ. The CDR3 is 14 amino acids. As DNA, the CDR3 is TGTGCCAGCAGACAAGGACAGGGCCACAATGAGCAGTTCTTC. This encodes CASRQGQGHNEQFF.